A selection of T cell receptor beta chains follows, all from one sample in a study of cytomegalovirus exposure and HLA in healthy donors. TCRdb's copy holds only in-frame clones and misses some; the assay was immunoSEQ multiplex PCR. Of some 100,000 clones in the sample, 81% were seen once. The sample consisted of PBMCs. All receptors derive from a woman aged 25-40 years in good health and CMV-seronegative. The CDR3 runs from the conserved cysteine through the conserved F or W. The D gene is left open where the match is weak. Clone size is shown for a subset of rows, as once, few, many or a class of expanded clone.

v_call	d_call	clone_size	cdr3_length	j_call	cdr3_aa	cdr3_nt
TRBV27	TRBD2	-	16	TRBJ2-2	CASSLPSGRVTGELFF	TGTGCCAGCAGTCTACCAAGCGGGAGGGTCACCGGGGAGCTGTTTTTT
TRBV15	TRBD1	-	18	TRBJ2-7	CATSRSPHRQGPLYEQYF	TGTGCCACCAGCAGATCACCCCACCGACAGGGCCCCTTGTACGAGCAGTACTTC
TRBV2	TRBD2	-	15	TRBJ2-1	CASSWTSGSYNEQFF	TGTGCCAGCAGTTGGACTAGCGGAAGTTACAATGAGCAGTTCTTC
TRBV5-8	TRBD1	-	14	TRBJ1-1	CASTWDRGNTEAFF	TGTGCCAGCACGTGGGACAGGGGGAACACTGAAGCTTTCTTT
TRBV5-1	TRBD1	-	14	TRBJ1-4	CASSAGQENEKLFF	TGCGCCAGCAGCGCGGGACAGGAAAATGAAAAACTGTTTTTT
TRBV5-1	-	-	14	TRBJ1-3	CASSPDSTGNTIYF	TGCGCCAGCAGCCCGGACAGTACGGGAAACACCATATATTTT
TRBV5-4	-	-	15	TRBJ1-3	CASSKSQGRRNTIYF	TGTGCCAGCAGCAAGAGCCAGGGGCGAAGAAACACCATATATTTT
TRBV7-2	-	-	13	TRBJ2-5	CASSLGLQETQYF	TGTGCCAGCAGCTTAGGACTACAAGAGACCCAGTACTTC
TRBV29-1	-	-	13	TRBJ2-3	CSVDPRGTDTQYF	TGCAGCGTCGACCCCCGGGGCACAGATACGCAGTATTTT
TRBV5-4	-	-	14	TRBJ2-7	CASSLSSGSREQYF	TGTGCCAGCAGCTTGTCGTCGGGGTCCCGCGAGCAGTACTTC
TRBV10-3	TRBD1	-	13	TRBJ2-7	CAIGPGQGDEQYF	TGTGCCATCGGACCGGGACAGGGGGACGAGCAGTACTTC
TRBV4-3	-	-	15	TRBJ2-7	CASSQGQVGDYEQYF	TGCGCCAGCAGCCAAGGACAGGTGGGCGACTACGAGCAGTACTTC
TRBV6-4	TRBD2	-	16	TRBJ2-1	CASSWTSGGSYNEQFF	TGTGCCAGCAGTTGGACTAGTGGGGGCTCCTACAATGAGCAGTTCTTC
TRBV6-5	-	-	11	TRBJ2-7	CASSQAYEQYF	TGTGCCAGCAGCCAGGCCTACGAGCAGTACTTC
TRBV5-1	TRBD1	-	14	TRBJ1-2	CASSLVQGGYGYTF	TGCGCCAGCAGCTTGGTACAGGGGGGCTATGGCTACACCTTC
TRBV4-1	-	once	11	TRBJ2-2	CASSHHGELFF	TGCGCCAGCAGCCATCACGGGGAGCTGTTTTTT
TRBV28	-	-	13	TRBJ2-7	CASVGSRSYEQYF	TGTGCCAGCGTCGGGAGTCGGTCCTACGAGCAGTACTTC
TRBV4-2	-	-	17	TRBJ1-4	CASSQDPDLQGGEKLFF	TGTGCCAGCAGCCAAGATCCTGATTTACAGGGAGGGGAAAAACTGTTTTTT
TRBV14	-	-	14	TRBJ2-2	CASSQERSTGELFF	TGTGCCAGCAGCCAGGAGCGGAGCACCGGGGAGCTGTTTTTT
TRBV30	-	-	14	TRBJ1-1	CAWNLGVRDTEAFF	TGTGCCTGGAACCTAGGGGTACGAGACACTGAAGCTTTCTTT
TRBV7-2	-	-	12	TRBJ2-7	CASSFTSYEQYF	TGTGCCAGCAGCTTTACTAGCTACGAGCAGTACTTC
TRBV6-1	-	-	14	TRBJ1-1	CASLAESKGLKHFF	TGTGCCAGTCTTGCTGAAAGCAAGGGGCTGAAACATTTCTTT
TRBV9	TRBD2	-	22	TRBJ2-3	CASSVSGGKREGPTLSTDTQYF	TGTGCCAGCAGCGTTAGTGGTGGGAAGCGGGAGGGCCCGACTTTGAGCACAGATACGCAGTATTTT
TRBV7-2	-	-	15	TRBJ1-1	CASSLSTGGNTEAFF	TGTGCCAGCAGCCTTTCGACCGGAGGAAACACTGAAGCTTTCTTT
TRBV5-1	TRBD2	few	15	TRBJ2-1	CASIGTSGTPGEQFF	TGCGCCAGCATCGGGACTAGCGGTACTCCCGGTGAGCAGTTCTTC
TRBV27	-	-	12	TRBJ1-2	CASSFRGGGYTF	TGTGCCAGCAGTTTTCGGGGAGGTGGCTACACCTTC
TRBV5-5	TRBD1	-	14	TRBJ2-4	CASSLIDRGNIQYF	TGTGCCAGCAGCTTGATTGACAGGGGGAACATTCAGTACTTC
TRBV4-3	-	-	14	TRBJ2-7	CASSQDGLPGEQYF	TGCGCCAGCAGCCAAGATGGGCTTCCAGGGGAGCAGTACTTC
TRBV4-3	-	-	15	TRBJ1-2	CASSQGAMSLSGYTF	TGCGCCAGCAGCCAAGGGGCAATGAGTCTAAGTGGCTACACCTTC
TRBV6-6	-	-	15	TRBJ1-2	CASRPDGDSNYGYTF	TGTGCCAGCAGGCCAGACGGAGACTCTAACTATGGCTACACCTTC
TRBV12-5	-	-	17	TRBJ2-1	CASGSPSQSGNYNEQFF	TGTGCTAGTGGTTCCCCATCTCAGTCCGGGAACTACAATGAGCAGTTCTTC
TRBV29-1	-	-	10	TRBJ1-1	CSVEEGGSFF	TGCAGCGTTGAAGAGGGGGGATCTTTCTTT
TRBV6-6	-	-	15	TRBJ1-1	CASSYSRSMNTEAFF	TGTGCCAGCAGTTACTCACGGAGTATGAACACTGAAGCTTTCTTT
TRBV7-2	TRBD1	-	16	TRBJ2-7	CASSPGQGIPSYEQYF	TGTGCCAGCAGTCCAGGACAGGGGATACCCTCCTACGAGCAGTACTTC
TRBV6-5	-	once	15	TRBJ2-7	CASSYGAPSSYEQYF	TGTGCCAGCAGTTACGGGGCCCCGAGCTCCTACGAGCAGTACTTC
TRBV5-4	-	-	13	TRBJ2-7	CASRPSPTSEQYF	TGTGCCAGCAGACCATCGCCTACTAGCGAGCAGTACTTC
TRBV7-9	-	-	14	TRBJ2-5	CASSPREQQETQYF	TGTGCCAGCAGCCCACGGGAACAGCAAGAGACCCAGTACTTC
TRBV15	-	-	15	TRBJ2-2	CATSPRRVDTGELFF	TGTGCCACCAGCCCCCGGAGGGTAGACACCGGGGAGCTGTTTTTT
TRBV12-1	-	-	14	TRBJ2-7	CASSYPSGSYEQYF	TGTGCCAGCAGCTACCCAAGCGGGAGTTACGAGCAGTACTTC
TRBV5-4	-	few	14	TRBJ1-1	CASSLSGRNTEAFF	TGTGCCAGCAGCTTGTCAGGTCGTAACACTGAAGCTTTCTTT
TRBV21-1	-	-	15	TRBJ2-7	CASSKGLRGGDEQYF	TGTGCCAGCAGCAAAGGGTTAAGGGGCGGGGACGAGCAGTACTTC
TRBV7-9	TRBD2	-	15	TRBJ2-3	CASSLTTSGTDTQYF	TGTGCCAGCAGCTTAACGACTAGCGGCACAGATACGCAGTATTTT